These 25 T cell receptor beta chains were sequenced from one sample in a study of CD8+ T cells in alopecia areata. RNA was isolated and reverse transcribed to cDNA, the sequencing template. This table comes from immunoSEQ multiplex PCR, and its TCRdb copy is limited to in-frame clones, with some not included. The table includes approximately 98,000 clones, almost 60% detected once. The sample taken for sequencing was CD8+ T cells sorted from blood. These receptors came from a human donor in good health.

In this sample, this clone turned up a few times. The rearrangement uses TRBV4-1 and TRBJ2-7, with D hard to call. Germline V lookup: CDR1 MGHRA, CDR2 YSYEKL. CDR3 length: 14 amino acids. Trimming shortened V by 1 base and J by 1 base, and 8 bases separated the two germline ends. The CDR3 loop reads CASSQVEGSYEQYF. DNA of the CDR3: TGCGCCAGCAGCCAAGTGGAAGGTTCCTACGAGCAGTACTTC.

The chain is built from TRBV5-4 and TRBJ1-2; D gene unclear. This CDR3 contains 13 residues. Germline V gives CDR1 SGHNT, CDR2 YYREEE (reference sequence). V was clipped by 2 bases and J by 6 bases, with 11 bases between them. The CDR3 DNA is TGTGCCAGCAGCTTAGGCATCCCCCATGGCTACACCTTC. Translated: CASSLGIPHGYTF.

In its sample, this clone was seen once. This CDR3 is CASSLIGGGNEQFF. The CDR3 DNA is TGTGCCAGCAGCTTGATTGGGGGAGGTAATGAGCAGTTCTTC. The genes are TRBV5-4 and TRBJ2-1; weak D call: TRBD2 (6 bases). The CDR3 contains 14 residues. V was cut by 1 base and J by 7 bases, with 12 bases left in between. The germline V gene has CDR1 SGHNT and CDR2 YYREEE (reference sequence).

This clone was counted a single time. The chain recombines TRBV4-2 with TRBJ2-3; D is unclear. The V gene lost 1 base and the J gene lost 5 bases, with 7 bases spanning the gap. This CDR3 region has 13 residues. Germline V gene data show CDR1 as LGHNA and CDR2 as YNFKEQ. The CDR3 sequence: CASSQVPEDTQYF. The CDR3 bases are TGTGCCAGCAGCCAAGTTCCAGAAGATACGCAGTATTTT.

This clone came up a few times. The CDR3 region is CASSIDLDRTQYF. The CDR3 region has the DNA TGTGCCAGTAGTATAGATCTCGACCGAACGCAGTATTTT. The chain joins TRBV19 to TRBJ2-3; D is uncertain. The CDR3 has 13 residues. Trimming shortened V by 0 bases and J by 9 bases, and 10 bases separated the two germline ends. Germline V gene lookup returns CDR1 LNHDA and CDR2 SQIVND (reference sequence).

The V gene is TRBV13, the J gene TRBJ2-3, with 13 bases fitting TRBD2. The V gene end was trimmed by 4 bases and the J gene end by 3 bases; junction bases not matched to a gene: 4. The CDR3 contains 16 residues. Per germline, CDR1 PRHDT and CDR2 FYEKMQ (reference sequence). CDR3 nucleotide sequence: TGTGCCAGCAGCTCCGGACTAGCGGGGGTGACAGATACGCAGTATTTT. It encodes CASSSGLAGVTDTQYF.

V gene TRBV5-6 combines with J gene TRBJ2-2; D is undetermined. The CDR3 covers 13 residues. The V and J ends lost 2 bases and 7 bases respectively, with 9 bases between them. Germline assignment: CDR1 SGHDT and CDR2 YYEEEE. The CDR3 sequence: CASSLVLNGELFF. The CDR3 DNA reads TGTGCCAGCAGCTTAGTTTTGAACGGGGAGCTGTTTTTT.

Note on this clone: Sequence at one end of the junction differs from germline and may be a read error. The chain couples TRBV5-5 to TRBJ2-7; TRBD1 is a possible D gene (5 bases). The germline V gene has CDR1 SGHKS and CDR2 YYEKEE (reference sequence). CDR3 length: 16 residues. Here the CDR3 DNA reads TGCGCCAGCAGCCAAGATGTTGGGGCCAGCTCCTACGAGCAGTACTTC. The encoded protein is CASSQDVGASSYEQYF.

This clone came up a few times. Different DNA sequences within this sample yield the same CDR3. This chain connects TRBV7-2 to TRBJ1-1; D uncertain. This CDR3 region has 13 residues. Germline CDR1 reads SGHTA; CDR2 reads FQGNSA. V lost 1 base and J lost 2, with 5 bases in between. CDR3 residues: CASSLGANTEAFF. CDR3 coding DNA: TGTGCCAGCAGCTTAGGGGCTAACACTGAAGCTTTCTTT.

The J gene is TRBJ1-1, the V gene TRBV13; D is ambiguous. Germline V gene data show CDR1 as PRHDT and CDR2 as FYEKMQ (reference sequence). V lost 5 bases and J 3 bases, leaving 16 bases between the germline ends. The CDR3 contains 15 residues. CDR3 residues: CASSEAPRAHTEAFF. CDR3 DNA sequence: TGTGCCAGCAGCGAGGCTCCGCGGGCCCACACTGAAGCTTTCTTT.

This clone was observed a few times. The rearrangement uses TRBV15 and TRBJ1-1; 8 nucleotides line up with TRBD1. The CDR3 is 16 residues long. Germline V CDR1 and CDR2: LNHNV, YYDKDF (reference sequence). The trim removed 2 bases at V and 0 bases at J, leaving 5 bases unmatched. For the CDR3, the DNA is TGTGCCACCAGCAGACTAGAGGACAGGGTGAACACTGAAGCTTTCTTT. Its translation is CATSRLEDRVNTEAFF.

CDR3 DNA: TGTGCCACCAGCAGAGATTTGGGGTATTACGAGCAGTACTTC. Protein sequence: CATSRDLGYYEQYF. V is TRBV15 and J is TRBJ2-7; D remains unclear. Deletions cut 0 bases from V and 4 bases from J, with 10 bases between. Germline-derived CDR1 and CDR2 are LNHNV and YYDKDF (reference sequence). The CDR3 sequence is 14 residues long.

This clone was detected a few times. V usage is TRBV4-3 and J usage is TRBJ1-5; D is unresolved. Germline V lookup: CDR1 LGHNA, CDR2 YSLEER. Deletions cut 0 bases from V and 7 bases from J, with 10 bases between. This CDR3 is built from 14 residues. This chain's CDR3 is CASSQDKARQPQHF. CDR3 sequence (DNA): TGCGCCAGCAGCCAAGACAAGGCACGGCAGCCCCAGCATTTT.

V usage is TRBV7-8 and J usage is TRBJ2-7; 7 nucleotides align to TRBD1. The CDR3 loop spans 15 amino acids. With 5 bases clipped from V and 5 bases from J, the junction kept 12 bases outside the gene matches. From germline, CDR1 is SGHVS and CDR2 FQNEAQ. Here the CDR3 reads CASSHPTGLVHEQYF. In nucleotides, the CDR3 is TGTGCCAGCAGCCATCCGACAGGGTTGGTCCACGAGCAGTACTTC.

The chain uses TRBV13 and TRBJ1-1, with 8 bases lining up with TRBD1. This CDR3 has 14 residues. Looked up from germline, CDR1 is PRHDT and CDR2 is FYEKMQ (reference sequence). After removal of 4 bases from V and 4 bases from J, the junction contained 5 bases not matched to a gene. In nucleotides, the CDR3 is TGTGCCAGCAGCTCGGGACAGGAAGCCACTGAAGCTTTCTTT. Translating gives CASSSGQEATEAFF.

This clone was recorded many times. V is TRBV6-4 and J is TRBJ2-6; no firm D call. The CDR3 contains 16 residues. Trimming took off 2 bases at V and 0 bases at J, with 8 bases between the two ends. CDR1 is MRHNA, CDR2 SNTAGT, per germline. The CDR3 loop reads CASSDTVNSGANVLTF. As DNA, the CDR3 is TGTGCCAGCAGTGACACGGTCAACTCTGGGGCCAACGTCCTGACTTTC.

The V call is TRBV2, the J call TRBJ1-1, with D hard to call. The germline gives CDR1 SNHLY, CDR2 FYNNEI. The ends were cut back, 7 bases at V and 5 bases at J, with 11 bases in the middle. The CDR3 is 12 residues long. The CDR3 here is CASKEGRTEAFF. CDR3 DNA sequence: TGTGCCAGCAAAGAGGGCAGGACTGAAGCTTTCTTT.

V usage is TRBV5-1 and J usage is TRBJ1-2; D is possibly TRBD1 (5 bases). Trimming pared 4 bases from V and 3 bases from J, leaving 13 bases between. This CDR3 is 14 amino acids long. The germline CDR1 and CDR2 sequences are SGHRS and YFSETQ. In nucleotides, the CDR3 is TGCGCCAGCAGCCGCGCGTCGGGGGACTATGGCTACACCTTC. The encoded protein is CASSRASGDYGYTF.

J is TRBJ1-5 and V is TRBV7-8; no clear D. V lost 5 bases and J lost 9, with 23 bases in between. CDR3 length equals 16 residues. Per germline, CDR1 SGHVS and CDR2 FQNEAQ. CDR3: CASSAEDGRALGPQHF. Here the CDR3 DNA reads TGTGCCAGCAGCGCTGAGGACGGCCGGGCCCTTGGGCCCCAGCATTTT.

The rearrangement joins TRBV6-5 to TRBJ1-2; 7 nucleotides align to TRBD1. V lost 4 bases to trimming and J lost 1 base; unmatched junction nucleotides: 3. Germline V gives CDR1 MNHEY, CDR2 SVGAGI. This CDR3 spans 14 amino acids. CDR3 bases: TGTGCCAGCAGTTTGACAGGGAGTAACTATGGCTACACCTTC. As protein: CASSLTGSNYGYTF.

A remark on this clone: The sample has other DNA sequences that encode this CDR3 too. This chain uses TRBV2 with TRBJ2-7; no definite D call. Trimming pared 3 bases from V and 2 bases from J, leaving 5 bases between. Germline lookup yields CDR1 SNHLY and CDR2 FYNNEI. The CDR3 totals 12 residues. CDR3: CASSEGPYEQYF. As DNA, the CDR3 is TGTGCCAGCAGTGAGGGTCCCTACGAGCAGTACTTC.

V and J are TRBV27 and TRBJ2-7; D unresolved. With 5 bases removed from V and 5 bases from J, the gap between germline ends came to 16 bases. CDR1 MNHEY and CDR2 SMNVEV come from the germline V gene (reference sequence). The CDR3 extends over 14 amino acids. In nucleotides, the CDR3 is TGTGCCAGCAGTCCAGACCCCGAGGTTGACGAGCAGTACTTC. Residues: CASSPDPEVDEQYF.

V gene TRBV29-1 combines with J gene TRBJ1-2; no reliable D call. CDR3 length: 12 residues. V was cut by 3 bases and J by 6 bases, with 11 bases left in between. Germline-derived CDR1 and CDR2 are SQVTM and ANQGSEA. Written as DNA, the CDR3 is TGCAGCGTTGAGGCGACGAGGGATGGCTACACCTTC. It yields the protein CSVEATRDGYTF.

The genes are TRBV7-6 and TRBJ2-7; D remains ambiguous. CDR3 length: 14 residues. Trimming pared 1 base from V and 0 bases from J, leaving 7 bases between. In germline, CDR1 is SGHVS, CDR2 FNYEAQ. CDR3 coding DNA: TGTGCCAGCAGCTTAGAGGCGAGCTCCTACGAGCAGTACTTC. Translated: CASSLEASSYEQYF.

This sequence joins TRBV10-3 and TRBJ2-7; D is uncertain. CDR1 is ENHRY, CDR2 SYGVKD, per germline. The CDR3 sequence is 13 residues long. The V end lost 0 bases, the J end lost 5 bases, and 8 bases lay between the germline ends. The CDR3 DNA reads TGTGCCATCAGTGAGTCGAGCACGGACGAGCAGTACTTC. Protein sequence: CAISESSTDEQYF.